The source of this T cell receptor (beta chain) is a study of T-cell reconstitution after alpha-beta-depleted transplantation in children. Worth noting for this clonotype: Its antigen remains unidentified. At one end the junction does not follow the germline gene, possibly because of a read error.

Findings of the study overall: Expanded graft clones, several hundred of them, were reportedly the source of alpha-beta T cells about two months after transplant. For some patients, TCRbeta diversity was high at day 60 because of recipient T cells and thymic progenitors that survived. T-cell counts and diversity at one year post-transplant came mainly from newly produced T cells.

Preparing the TCRbeta library involved the use of unique molecular identifiers. One entry per CDR3 protein results from TCRdb running MiXCR on the PCR reads. Among 300,000 to 400,000 distinct CDR3 sequences, roughly 17% were seen once, and the ten largest hold just over 40%. Germline V gene data show CDR1 as MDHEN and CDR2 as SYDVKM. The CDR3 is 13 residues long. The sequencing here drew on PBMCs, mostly from graft donor cells, taken 360 days after TCRalphabeta/CD19-depleted stem cell transplant. The receptor was derived from a male patient between 2 and 10 years old who had a stem cell transplant for acute lymphoblastic leukemia, so the T cells may come from the graft donor. The chain has TRBV28 and TRBJ2-5; D is perhaps TRBD1 or TRBD2 (5 bases each). Here the CDR3 DNA reads TGTACCAGCAGACGGGACGCCCAAGAGACCCAGTACTTC. This translates into CTSRRDAQETQYF.